The clone carrying this TCR beta chain was recorded only once. These data come from a study of shared T cell receptors in the human thymus. Clones were sequenced by immunoSEQ multiplex PCR, and TCRdb holds only the in-frame ones, with some missing. The top ten clones hold 0.0095% to 0.011% of a sample with roughly 660,000 clones, roughly 90% of them seen once. The junction had 8 bases not matched to a gene; V was cut back by 6 bases and J by 4 bases. Germline V CDR1 and CDR2: SGHTA, FQGNSA. This CDR3 comprises 14 residues. These data are also associated with another study on human thymus T cells. That paper notes: Among the donors, all were healthy Finnish infants having corrective surgery for congenital heart defects. Related research described thymic repertoires that were highly overlapping among unrelated individuals.

The chain employs TRBV7-2 and TRBJ1-2, with 7 bases aligning to TRBD1. The material sequenced was thymocytes. This receptor was taken from a boy younger than two with a congenital heart defect. CDR3 bases: TGTGCCAGCAGATTGACAGGGACAACCTATGGCTACACCTTC. Translating gives CASRLTGTTYGYTF.